The source of this TCR beta chain is a study of blood T cell repertoires in COVID-19. Method: immunoSEQ multiplex PCR; TCRdb's copy keeps in-frame clones and lacks some. This repertoire shows 100,000 or so clones, roughly 79% found once; its top ten account for roughly 29%. The V gene's germline CDR1 is SGHDN and CDR2 FVKESK. J gave up 9 bases and V 1 base, and 12 bases lay outside the gene matches. The CDR3 totals 16 residues. This chain joins TRBV14 and TRBJ2-5; 9 bases match TRBD1. Sequenced sample: peripheral blood. The sequence came from a man between 65 and 85 years old with active or convalescent COVID-19. The CDR3 coding sequence is TGTGCCAGCAGCCAAGTTGGGACAGGGCAGTTGAAGGCCCAGTACTTC. Protein: CASSQVGTGQLKAQYF.